This TCR beta chain emerged from a study of blood T cell repertoires in COVID-19. Across the whole study: COVID-19 samples collected from the United States, Italy and Spain covered acute and convalescent phases. PBMCs, B-cell-depleted T cells, or T cells were the source of the cDNA or gDNA that made up the material.

Cohort placement rested on clinical history that participants reported themselves. Cohort 3 donors counted as recovered after two negative PCRs, clearance, or resolved symptoms. This clone appeared a few times. This table comes from immunoSEQ multiplex PCR, and its TCRdb copy is limited to in-frame clones, with some not included. In the table there are some 530,000 clones, approximately 91% of which are singletons. The CDR3 sequence is 14 residues long. CDR1 is SNHLY, CDR2 FYNNEI, per germline. V was clipped by 3 bases and J by 11 bases, with 16 bases between them. What was sequenced was PBMCs or T cells enriched from blood (not recorded which). This TCR derives from a woman aged 55-69 years who had recovered from COVID-19. The V gene is TRBV2, the J gene TRBJ1-4; D is unclear. CDR3 protein: CASSDETTAGKLFF. Here the CDR3 DNA reads TGTGCCAGCAGTGACGAGACCACGGCCGGGAAACTGTTTTTT.